The TCR beta chain described here comes from a study of metastatic and nonmetastatic thyroid tumors. On the study more broadly: From malignant and benign thyroid patients, repertoires in blood and in tumor or nodule tissue were compared.

Per the study methods: In papillary thyroid cancer, a distant-metastasis classifier was built using CDR3 differences across clinicopathological groups. Using MiXCR, TCRdb re-called clones from the PCR reads. For this entry, the V and J calls and clone size follow TCRdb and not the study's own pipeline. The data contain tens of thousands of clones, approximately 12% of them seen just once; the ten biggest clones take up roughly 8.2%. Study results and caveats: A significant increase in TCR beta diversity was reportedly seen in malignant thyroid tumors relative to benign nodules, in blood and tumor.

This clone was detected many times. Its antigen is currently unknown. Germline V gene data show CDR1 as LGHNA and CDR2 as YNFKEQ. J gave up 2 bases and V 4 bases, and 8 bases lay outside the gene matches. This CDR3 spans 17 amino acids. None of the patients had undergone any treatment ahead of thyroid surgery. This chain uses TRBV4-2 with TRBJ2-7; the match to TRBD2 covers 13 bases. This receptor was identified in a female donor with papillary thyroid cancer or a benign thyroid nodule (not recorded which). Some clones in this sample may be carry-over from other donors' samples. Sequenced: tumor tissue. The CDR3 region is CASSLTRTSGGTYEQYF. The DNA for the CDR3 is TGTGCCAGCAGCCTTACACGGACTAGCGGGGGAACCTACGAGCAGTACTTC.